This entry describes one TCR beta chain. The data were taken from a study of control samples from healthy donors and cancer patients. Measured with immunoSEQ multiplex PCR; TCRdb has only the in-frame clones, and not every one. The sample has some 99,000 clones, about nine tenths seen once; the top ten hold 4% to 5.5%. Germline CDR1 reads MDHEN; CDR2 reads SYDVKM. V lost 3 bases and J lost 5, with 10 bases in between. The CDR3 runs 13 residues. The sequenced sample consisted of blood. This rearrangement joins TRBV28 to TRBJ1-1, with D unclear. The sequence was obtained from a human donor in good health. The donor label of this sample is uncertain. CDR3 region: CASSFSKRTEAFF. The CDR3 DNA reads as TGTGCCAGCAGTTTTAGTAAGCGAACTGAAGCTTTCTTT.